These 19 T cell receptor beta chains were sequenced from one sample in a study of T-cell reconstitution after alpha-beta-depleted transplantation in children. Unique molecular identifiers featured in how the TCRbeta library was prepared. TCRdb redid the calling of the PCR reads with MiXCR, one entry per CDR3 protein. The table has 900,000 or so distinct CDR3 sequences, approximately 15% seen once; the top ten hold about 5%. The sequenced sample was PBMCs, mostly from graft donor cells, obtained 360 days after TCRalphabeta/CD19-depleted stem cell transplant. The receptors were sampled from a male patient younger than 18 who had a stem cell transplant for acute lymphoblastic leukemia, so the T cells may come from the graft donor.

This clonotype was detected only a few times. V gene TRBV3-1 combines with J gene TRBJ2-1, with D perhaps matching TRBD2 (6 bases). Per germline, CDR1 LGHDT and CDR2 YNNKEL (reference sequence). This CDR3 comprises 18 residues. Trimming stripped 0 bases from V and 6 bases from J, with 21 bases between. The CDR3 coding sequence is TGTGCCAGCAGCCAAGAGGGCAGCGGAAGGAGGGTGGTCAATGAGCAGTTCTTC. Protein sequence: CASSQEGSGRRVVNEQFF.

This clonotype was picked up a small number of times. The chain uses TRBV29-1 and TRBJ2-1, with 12 bases that match TRBD2. The germline gives CDR1 SQVTM, CDR2 ANQGSEA. This CDR3 has 17 amino acids. Trimming cost V 3 bases and J 4 bases; bases outside gene matches: 10. CDR3 protein: CSVDQTLAGGLYNEQFF. The DNA for the CDR3 is TGCAGCGTTGATCAAACGCTAGCGGGAGGGTTGTACAATGAGCAGTTCTTC.

The sample holds a few counts of this clonotype. The V gene is TRBV5-1, the J gene TRBJ2-3; no clear D. Deletions cut 4 bases from V and 1 base from J, with 19 bases between. Germline V gives CDR1 SGHRS, CDR2 YFSETQ. CDR3 length equals 17 residues. The CDR3 DNA follows: TGCGCCAGCAGCGAGTTAAAGGCAATGCCAGGCACAGATACGCAGTATTTT. It is translated as CASSELKAMPGTDTQYF.

The gene calls are TRBV20-1 and TRBJ1-5; no clear D. Germline V CDR1 and CDR2: DFQATT, SNEGSKA (reference sequence). Trimming cost V 6 bases and J 6 bases, with 18 bases left between them. The CDR3 totals 14 residues. CDR3 region: CSATDMDGSQPQHF. CDR3 coding DNA: TGCAGTGCAACCGACATGGATGGGAGTCAGCCCCAGCATTTT.

This clonotype was observed at least ten times. CDR3 nucleotide sequence: TGCGCCAGCAGCCAAGATCAGGCGGGATCGGAGACCCAGTACTTC. Its protein product is CASSQDQAGSETQYF. The rearrangement joins TRBV4-1 to TRBJ2-5, with a weak D call TRBD2 (6 bases). The CDR3 contains 15 residues. V lost 0 bases to trimming and J lost 5 bases, with 13 bases between them. The V gene's germline CDR1 is MGHRA and CDR2 YSYEKL.

The genes are TRBV20-1 and TRBJ2-7, with 7 nucleotides matching TRBD2. The CDR3 contains 15 residues. V lost 5 bases to trimming and J lost 0 bases; unmatched junction nucleotides: 10. Germline V CDR1 and CDR2: DFQATT, SNEGSKA (reference sequence). The CDR3 is CSALMTAGVSYEQYF. CDR3 bases: TGCAGTGCTCTGATGACTGCGGGAGTCTCCTACGAGCAGTACTTC.

This chain connects TRBV12-3 or TRBV12-4 to TRBJ1-3; the D is unclear. Trimming shortened V by 3 bases and J by 2 bases, and 14 bases separated the two germline ends. The CDR3 is made up of 16 amino acids. CDR3 nucleotides: TGTGCCAGCAGTTTTACTCGGATAGTGGCTGGAAACACCATATATTTT. This sequence encodes CASSFTRIVAGNTIYF.

The table lists this clonotype with a few counts. This chain links TRBV20-1 with TRBJ2-7; D could derive from TRBD1 or TRBD2 (6 bases each). CDR1 and CDR2 (germline): DFQATT, SNEGSKA (reference sequence). This CDR3 contains 17 residues. The V end lost 1 base, the J end lost 5 bases, and 24 bases lay between the germline ends. The CDR3 DNA reads TGCAGTGCTAGAGGAGGGGGGCAGGGTAGGAGGTTGGACGAGCAGTACTTC. It encodes CSARGGGQGRRLDEQYF.

The rearrangement uses TRBV5-1 and TRBJ2-1; D is unresolved. V lost 0 bases and J lost 8, with 9 bases in between. The CDR3 is 13 residues long. The germline V gene has CDR1 SGHRS and CDR2 YFSETQ. The CDR3 loop is CASSLGFEHEQFF. The CDR3 nucleotides read TGCGCCAGCAGCTTGGGCTTCGAGCATGAGCAGTTCTTC.

The chain combines TRBV18 with TRBJ1-1, with D unclear. V lost 4 bases and J lost 9, with 12 bases in between. Germline values: CDR1 KGHSH, CDR2 LQKENI. CDR3 size: 12 residues. The CDR3 protein is CASSLYVEKAFF. Here the CDR3 DNA reads TGTGCCAGCTCACTCTACGTCGAGAAAGCTTTCTTT.

V is TRBV5-1 and J is TRBJ2-7, with D possibly called TRBD1 or TRBD2 (7 bases each). V lost 5 bases and J 4 bases, leaving 22 bases between the germline ends. The CDR3 has 16 amino acids. The germline gives CDR1 SGHRS, CDR2 YFSETQ. This CDR3 reads CASSWTGGSPNYEQYF. The CDR3 nucleotides are TGCGCCAGCAGTTGGACAGGCGGGAGTCCGAATTACGAGCAGTACTTC.

This clonotype was counted only a few times. The CDR3 sequence is CASSFRGSSLDTQYF. The CDR3 DNA sequence: TGTGCCAGCAGTTTTCGCGGGAGTTCGTTAGATACGCAGTATTTT. J is TRBJ2-3 and V is TRBV12-3 or TRBV12-4, with 7 bases fitting TRBD2. There are 15 residues in the CDR3. The J segment lost 5 bases and the V segment lost 3 bases, leaving 8 bases of the junction unmatched.

V usage is TRBV4-2 and J usage is TRBJ2-5; D is unresolved. This CDR3 region has 17 residues. The germline V gene encodes CDR1 LGHNA and CDR2 YNFKEQ. V gave up 1 base and J gave up 1 base, with 16 bases separating them. The CDR3 sequence is CASSQVFGGRLQETQYF. The CDR3 nucleotides read TGTGCCAGCAGCCAAGTTTTTGGTGGCAGGCTCCAAGAGACCCAGTACTTC.

This clonotype showed up just a few times. The chain joins TRBV14 to TRBJ2-7; tentative D call: TRBD1 (6 bases). CDR1 is SGHDN, CDR2 FVKESK, per germline. This CDR3 spans 14 amino acids. The ends were cut back, 1 base at V and 6 bases at J, with 13 bases in the middle. CDR3 nucleotide sequence: TGTGCCAGCAGCCAAGCAGGGGAAGTGGGCGAGCAGTACTTC. Its translation is CASSQAGEVGEQYF.

This chain uses TRBV7-9 with TRBJ2-7; 9 bases align to TRBD1. The J segment lost 0 bases and the V segment lost 3 bases, leaving 15 bases of the junction unmatched. This CDR3 is 19 amino acids long. Germline CDR1 and CDR2: SEHNR and FQNEAQ (reference sequence). The CDR3 reads CASSLNWAGQGPDSYEQYF. As DNA, the CDR3 is TGTGCCAGCAGCTTGAATTGGGCCGGACAGGGGCCGGACTCCTACGAGCAGTACTTC. The whole variable domain, remainder taken from reference TRBV7-9 and TRBJ2-7, is DTGVSQNPRHKITKRGQNVTFRCDPISEHNRLYWYRQTLGQGPEFLTYFQNEAQLEKSRLLSDRFSAERPKGSFSTLEIQRTEQGDSAMYLCASSLNWAGQGPDSYEQYFGPGTRLTVT.

J is TRBJ2-3 and V is TRBV9; D is possibly TRBD1 or TRBD2 (5 bases each). CDR3 length: 18 amino acids. The V and J ends lost 1 base and 1 base respectively, with 19 bases between them. Germline loops: CDR1 SGDLS, CDR2 YYNGEE. The CDR3 DNA is TGTGCCAGCAGCGTAACCCGGGACGGGGTTGTGCGCACAGATACGCAGTATTTT. Encoded protein: CASSVTRDGVVRTDTQYF.

This clonotype was counted a few times. This chain uses TRBV4-1 with TRBJ2-5; possible D gene TRBD2, 5 bases. Germline V gene data show CDR1 as MGHRA and CDR2 as YSYEKL. Between the trimmed V and J ends, which lost 0 bases and 0 bases, there was a span of 11 bases. The length of the CDR3 is 16 residues. The DNA for the CDR3 is TGCGCCAGCAGCCAAGAGGGGAGACGGTACCAAGAGACCCAGTACTTC. As protein: CASSQEGRRYQETQYF.

The J gene is TRBJ2-7, the V gene TRBV15; 10 nucleotides line up with TRBD2. This CDR3 region has 17 residues. Trimming at V came to 0 bases and at J to 0 bases, leaving 5 bases not matched to a gene. In germline, CDR1 is LNHNV, CDR2 YYDKDF (reference sequence). CDR3 amino acids: CATSRESPSGSSYEQYF. CDR3 DNA: TGTGCCACCAGCAGAGAATCCCCTAGCGGGAGCTCCTACGAGCAGTACTTC.

This clonotype showed up many times. V is TRBV29-1 and J is TRBJ1-2; no clear D. V was clipped by 4 bases and J by 2 bases, with 8 bases between them. CDR1 is SQVTM, CDR2 ANQGSEA, per germline. The CDR3 is 12 amino acids. The CDR3 DNA sequence: TGCAGCGTTGGTCCCCACAACTATGGCTACACCTTC. Protein product: CSVGPHNYGYTF.